The 19 T cell receptor beta chains presented below share a single source sample, sequenced in a study of T cells in localized non-small cell lung cancer (dated by TCRdb to 2020 to 2021). The method was the immunoSEQ multiplex PCR assay. This immuneACCESS table, as held by TCRdb, lists in-frame sequences with V and J called but not all clones. Of the missing ones, under half trace to an unresolved V gene in checked studies; the others have no known cause. For this sample the table gives tens of thousands of clones, of which roughly 76% were detected only once. The biggest ten clones account for roughly 4.5% of the sample. The sample in question was PBMCs, obtained before any cancer treatment. These receptors originate from a man between 35 and 75 years old with stage II lung adenocarcinoma.

The chain joins TRBV14 to TRBJ1-1, with 12 positions matching TRBD1. The J segment lost 0 bases and the V segment lost 6 bases, leaving 17 bases of the junction unmatched. The CDR3 has 20 residues. CDR1 SGHDN and CDR2 FVKESK come from the germline V gene. In nucleotides, the CDR3 is TGTGCCAGCAGACCGCTTGGGACCGGGACAGGGGGCCTCATGAACACTGAAGCTTTCTTT. Amino acid sequence: CASRPLGTGTGGLMNTEAFF.

The CDR3 spells CASSPPGQGGSYNEQFF. In nucleotides, the CDR3 is TGTGCCAGCTCACCACCAGGGCAGGGGGGGAGCTACAATGAGCAGTTCTTC. V and J are TRBV18 and TRBJ2-1; D possibly uses TRBD1 or TRBD2 (7 bases each). Germline CDR1 and CDR2: KGHSH and LQKENI. The CDR3 totals 17 residues. V lost 0 bases and J 3 bases, leaving 15 bases between the germline ends.

V gene TRBV6-5 combines with J gene TRBJ1-5, with a tentative D call TRBD1 (6 bases). The germline CDR1 and CDR2 sequences are MNHEY and SVGAGI. The CDR3 has 14 amino acids. The ends were cut back, 5 bases at V and 5 bases at J, with 13 bases in the middle. CDR3 in DNA: TGTGCCAGCAGTCCGGGGGCGAAGGATCAGCCCCAGCATTTT. Translation gives CASSPGAKDQPQHF.

The chain combines TRBV15 with TRBJ1-2, with D possibly being TRBD1 (6 bases). This CDR3 region has 13 residues. Trimming removed 0 bases at V and 8 bases at J, with 10 bases between. Germline loops: CDR1 LNHNV, CDR2 YYDKDF (reference sequence). The CDR3 reads CATSRDGGGGYTF. In DNA, the CDR3 is TGTGCCACCAGCAGAGATGGGGGGGGCGGCTACACCTTC.

V and J are TRBV6-5 and TRBJ2-1, with TRBD2 matching over 8 bases. The CDR3 consists of 16 residues. Germline assignment: CDR1 MNHEY and CDR2 SVGAGI. V was clipped by 4 bases and J by 4 bases; unmatched bases: 9. In nucleotides, the CDR3 is TGTGCCAGCAGTTCCGGACTAGCCCTGGGGTACAATGAGCAGTTCTTC. Residues: CASSSGLALGYNEQFF.

This rearrangement joins TRBV14 to TRBJ2-1, with 10 bases identical to TRBD2. The CDR3 sequence is 14 residues long. Germline values: CDR1 SGHDN, CDR2 FVKESK. Unmatched junction bases numbered 5, after V lost 5 bases and J lost 7 bases. CDR3 amino acids: CASSSTSGKNEQFF. The CDR3 DNA reads as TGTGCCAGCAGCTCCACTAGCGGGAAGAATGAGCAGTTCTTC.

This chain uses TRBV5-6 with TRBJ1-3; a weak D match, TRBD1 (6 bases). The V gene's germline CDR1 is SGHDT and CDR2 YYEEEE. The V gene lost 5 bases and the J gene lost 0 bases, with 9 bases spanning the gap. There are 14 residues in the CDR3. The CDR3 DNA is TGTGCCAGCAGTCTGACAGGCTCTGGAAACACCATATATTTT. It encodes CASSLTGSGNTIYF.

The chain has TRBV5-4 and TRBJ2-5; either TRBD1 or TRBD2 may supply D (5 bases each). V was clipped by 4 bases and J by 3 bases, with 10 bases between them. The CDR3 runs 13 residues. Germline V lookup: CDR1 SGHNT, CDR2 YYREEE (reference sequence). CDR3 region: CASSHGGEETQYF. CDR3 sequence (DNA): TGTGCCAGCAGCCATGGGGGAGAAGAGACCCAGTACTTC.

This rearrangement joins TRBV6-5 to TRBJ2-1; TRBD2 matches 11 bases. The CDR3 length is 16 residues. Germline lookup yields CDR1 MNHEY and CDR2 SVGAGI. V lost 0 bases and J lost 6; bases outside the gene matches: 4. This CDR3 reads CASSYSIGLAGNEQFF. DNA of the CDR3: TGTGCCAGCAGTTACTCGATAGGACTAGCGGGCAATGAGCAGTTCTTC.

The gene calls are TRBV18 and TRBJ2-7; no definite D call. CDR1 and CDR2 (germline): KGHSH, LQKENI. Between the trimmed V and J ends, which lost 3 bases and 6 bases, there was a span of 9 bases. This CDR3 comprises 12 residues. The CDR3 loop is CASSPEMTEQYF. In DNA form, the CDR3 reads TGTGCCAGCTCACCTGAAATGACCGAGCAGTACTTC.

This chain links TRBV7-9 with TRBJ1-1; D is ambiguous. V dropped 2 bases and J dropped 5 bases, with 9 bases sitting between them. The CDR3 runs 13 residues. Per the germline V gene, CDR1 is SEHNR and CDR2 is FQNEAQ (reference sequence). The CDR3 here is CASSLRVSTEAFF. The CDR3 nucleotides read TGTGCCAGCAGCTTAAGGGTTAGTACTGAAGCTTTCTTT.

This chain joins TRBV7-2 and TRBJ2-3, with D tentatively TRBD1 (6 bases). The CDR3 covers 13 residues. Germline V gives CDR1 SGHTA, CDR2 FQGNSA. V lost 6 bases and J lost 4, with 11 bases in between. The CDR3 bases are TGTGCCAGCAGACGGTCAGGGGCAGATACGCAGTATTTT. It specifies CASRRSGADTQYF.

The J gene is TRBJ2-5, the V gene TRBV11-3; D tentatively fits TRBD1 or TRBD2 (6 bases each). V lost 5 bases and J 1 base, leaving 14 bases between the germline ends. The CDR3 runs to 15 residues. Looked up from germline, CDR1 is SGHNT and CDR2 is YENEEA. The CDR3 loop reads CASSLNPGAQETQYF. The CDR3 bases are TGTGCCAGCAGCCTCAACCCGGGGGCCCAAGAGACCCAGTACTTC.

The chain employs TRBV4-1 and TRBJ1-3; 8 bases match TRBD1. Germline trimming cut 4 bases from V and 8 bases from J; bases unmatched to any gene: 16. The CDR3 length is 17 residues. The germline gives CDR1 MGHRA, CDR2 YSYEKL. CDR3 in amino acids: CASSRDRTGTYRDTIYF. In DNA form, the CDR3 reads TGCGCCAGCAGCCGAGATCGGACAGGGACCTATCGAGACACCATATATTTT.

The chain has TRBV19 and TRBJ1-2; possible D gene TRBD1, 5 bases. The CDR3 is 12 amino acids. Trimming took 4 bases from V and 2 from J, leaving 5 bases between them. Germline CDR1 reads LNHDA; CDR2 reads SQIVND (reference sequence). The DNA of the CDR3 is TGTGCCAGTAGTAGGGGGAACTATGGCTACACCTTC. Amino acid sequence: CASSRGNYGYTF.

This clone occurred a few times. The chain has TRBV4-1 and TRBJ2-5; 12 bases match TRBD2. V gave up 3 bases and J gave up 3 bases; unmatched junction bases: 2. CDR1 and CDR2 (germline): MGHRA, YSYEKL. CDR3 size: 15 residues. The CDR3, as DNA: TGCGCCAGCAGCCACGGACTAGCGGGAAAAGAGACCCAGTACTTC. Translated, it gives CASSHGLAGKETQYF.

The V call is TRBV5-1, the J call TRBJ2-5, with 12 bases aligning to TRBD2. Germline V gene sequence: CDR1 SGHRS, CDR2 YFSETQ. This CDR3 is built from 16 residues. Germline trimming cut 2 bases from V and 0 bases from J; bases unmatched to any gene: 2. The CDR3 is CASSFGLAGNQETQYF. The CDR3 nucleotides are TGCGCCAGCAGCTTCGGACTAGCGGGAAACCAAGAGACCCAGTACTTC.

The V gene is TRBV6-6, the J gene TRBJ1-3; D not resolved. The germline V gene encodes CDR1 MNHNY and CDR2 SVGAGI (reference sequence). V shed 4 bases and J shed 0 bases, with 7 bases lying between them. The CDR3 sequence is 14 residues long. The CDR3 DNA is TGTGCCAGCAGTTTTATTTTCTCTGGAAACACCATATATTTT. Translation gives CASSFIFSGNTIYF.

The rearrangement uses TRBV2 and TRBJ2-3; 12 nucleotides align to TRBD2. V shed 3 bases, J shed 4 bases, and the junction held 5 bases outside the gene matches. Germline V gene sequence: CDR1 SNHLY, CDR2 FYNNEI. The CDR3 consists of 16 residues. The CDR3 protein is CASSDLLAGGADTQYF. The CDR3 nucleotides are TGTGCCAGCAGTGATTTACTAGCGGGAGGTGCAGATACGCAGTATTTT.